This is a list of T cell receptor beta chains from one sample in a study of blood T cell repertoires in COVID-19. The repertoire was sequenced with immunoSEQ multiplex PCR; TCRdb's copy has only in-frame clones and lacks some. The sample lists almost 250,000 clones, about nine tenths occurring once. Sequencing was performed on peripheral blood. The receptors derive from a woman aged 60 to 75 who had recovered from COVID-19. CDR3s include the opening cysteine and the closing phenylalanine or tryptophan. Fields, in order: D gene, V gene, clone size, J gene, CDR3 DNA, CDR3 protein. The D gene is left open where the match is weak. Size values are once, few and many counts, or a class for expanded clones, and some rows have none.

>TRBD2|TRBV11-2|.|TRBJ2-3
TGTGCCAGCAGCTCGATTTTAGCGGGGGGCCTAGATACGCAGTATTTT
CASSSILAGGLDTQYF
>.|TRBV7-2|.|TRBJ2-1
TGTGCCAGCAGCTTATACAGAGACAATGAGCAGTTCTTC
CASSLYRDNEQFF
>TRBD1|TRBV2|few|TRBJ1-6
TGTGCCAGCAGTCAAGACAGGGTTCGGAATTCACCCCTCCACTTT
CASSQDRVRNSPLHF
>TRBD1|TRBV5-1|.|TRBJ2-2
TGCGCCAGCAGCTTGGGACAGGGGGCAAACGGGGAGCTGTTTTTT
CASSLGQGANGELFF
>.|TRBV3-1/TRBV3-2|once|TRBJ1-1
TGTGCCAGCAGCCAAGGGTTCTTTGGTGCAGAAGTGAACACTGAAGCTTTCTTT
CASSQGFFGAEVNTEAFF
>TRBD2|TRBV4-2|.|TRBJ2-1
TGTGCCAGCAGCCAAAGCGGGGGGCGAGGAGGTGAGCAGTTCTTC
CASSQSGGRGGEQFF
>TRBD2|TRBV3-1/TRBV3-2|.|TRBJ2-2
TGTGCCAGCACCCCTGACAATCTAGCGGGCTCCGGGGAGCTGTTTTTT
CASTPDNLAGSGELFF
>TRBD1|TRBV18|.|TRBJ1-5
TGTGCCAGCTCACCAACACATGGGACAGGGATGAGTCAGCCCCAGCATTTT
CASSPTHGTGMSQPQHF
>.|TRBV6-5|once|TRBJ1-2
TGTGCCAGCAGTTACTCGGGGCAGGACTATGGCTACACCTTC
CASSYSGQDYGYTF
>.|TRBV6-5|.|TRBJ2-1
TGTGCCAGCAGTTACGGTAGTGAGCAGTTCTTC
CASSYGSEQFF
>TRBD2|TRBV6-5|.|TRBJ2-3
TGTGCCAGCAGCAGACTAGCGGATACGCAGTATTTT
CASSRLADTQYF
>TRBD1|TRBV13|.|TRBJ1-2
TGTGCCAGCAGCTTACCCCGGACAGGTTCTCACTATGGCTACACCTTC
CASSLPRTGSHYGYTF
>.|TRBV27|.|TRBJ2-7
TGTGCCAGCAAGAAACAGGGTGGCGAGCAGTACTTC
CASKKQGGEQYF
>.|TRBV12-3/TRBV12-4|.|TRBJ2-7
TGTGCCAGCAGTTTAGCGCTAACCTACGAGCAGTACTTC
CASSLALTYEQYF
>TRBD1|TRBV28|.|TRBJ1-2
TGTGCCAGCAGCGTTCCGGGACAGGGGGTCAAAGGCTACACCTTC
CASSVPGQGVKGYTF
>TRBD1|TRBV2|.|TRBJ2-5
TGTGCCAGCAGTAGCCCAACAGGGGGCCAAGAGACCCAGTACTTC
CASSSPTGGQETQYF
>.|TRBV19|.|TRBJ1-3
TGTGCCAGTAGTTCGAAATACAGCTCTGGAAACACCATATATTTT
CASSSKYSSGNTIYF
>TRBD1|TRBV19|.|TRBJ1-5
TGTGCCAGTAAGAGGGGCGGAGGAAGGGGACAGGGCCTAAATCAGCCCCAGCATTTT
CASKRGGGRGQGLNQPQHF